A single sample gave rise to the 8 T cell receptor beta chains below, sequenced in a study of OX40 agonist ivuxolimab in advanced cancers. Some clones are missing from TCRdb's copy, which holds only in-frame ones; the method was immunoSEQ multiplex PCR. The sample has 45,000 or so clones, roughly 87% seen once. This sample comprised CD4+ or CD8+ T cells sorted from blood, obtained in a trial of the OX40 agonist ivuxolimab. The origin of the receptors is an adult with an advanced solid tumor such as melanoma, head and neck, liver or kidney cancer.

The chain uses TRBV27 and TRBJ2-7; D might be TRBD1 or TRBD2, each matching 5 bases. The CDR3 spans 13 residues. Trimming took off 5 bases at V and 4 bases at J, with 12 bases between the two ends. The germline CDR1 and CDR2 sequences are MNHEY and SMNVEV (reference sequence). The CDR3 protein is CASSPRGGYEQYV. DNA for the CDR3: TGTGCCAGCAGTCCCCGGGGCGGGTACGAGCAGTACGTC.

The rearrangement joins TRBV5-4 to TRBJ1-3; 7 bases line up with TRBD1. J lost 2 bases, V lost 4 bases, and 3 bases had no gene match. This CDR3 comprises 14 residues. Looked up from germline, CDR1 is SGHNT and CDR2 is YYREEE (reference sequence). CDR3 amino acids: CASSDRVAGNTIYF. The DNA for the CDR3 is TGTGCCAGCAGCGACAGGGTTGCTGGAAACACCATATATTTT.

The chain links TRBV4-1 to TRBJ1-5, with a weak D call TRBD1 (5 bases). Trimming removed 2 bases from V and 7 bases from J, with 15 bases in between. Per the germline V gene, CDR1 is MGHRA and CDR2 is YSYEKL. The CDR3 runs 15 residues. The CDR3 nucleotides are TGCGCCAGCAGCCAATATGGGGGAGAGGGACAGCCCCAGCATTTT. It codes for CASSQYGGEGQPQHF.

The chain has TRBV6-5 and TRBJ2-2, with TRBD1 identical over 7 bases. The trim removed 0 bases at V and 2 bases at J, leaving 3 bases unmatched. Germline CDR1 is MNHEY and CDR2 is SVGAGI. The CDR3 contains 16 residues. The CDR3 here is CASSYSRGGNTGELFF. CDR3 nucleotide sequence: TGTGCCAGCAGTTACTCGAGAGGGGGCAACACCGGGGAGCTGTTTTTT.

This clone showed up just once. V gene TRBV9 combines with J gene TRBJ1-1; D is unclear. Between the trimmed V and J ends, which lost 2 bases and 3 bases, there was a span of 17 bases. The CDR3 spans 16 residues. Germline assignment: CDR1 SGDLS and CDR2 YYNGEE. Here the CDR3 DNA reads TGTGCCAGCAGCGTCAGGAGTGGGGTAGTTGACACTGAAGCTTTCTTT. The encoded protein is CASSVRSGVVDTEAFF.

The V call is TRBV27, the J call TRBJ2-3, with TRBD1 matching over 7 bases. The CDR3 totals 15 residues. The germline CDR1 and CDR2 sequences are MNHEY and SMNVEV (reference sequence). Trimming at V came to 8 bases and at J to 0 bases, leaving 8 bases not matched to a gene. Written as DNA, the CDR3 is TGTGCCAGCGGCGTAGGGACAGTTAGCACAGATACGCAGTATTTT. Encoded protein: CASGVGTVSTDTQYF.

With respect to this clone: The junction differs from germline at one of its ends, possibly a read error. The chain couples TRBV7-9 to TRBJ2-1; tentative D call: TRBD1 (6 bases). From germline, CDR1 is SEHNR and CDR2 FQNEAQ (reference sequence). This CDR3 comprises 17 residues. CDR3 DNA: TGCGCCAGCAGCCAAGAGTCCGGGACAACCTCCTACAATGAGCAGTTCTTC. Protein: CASSQESGTTSYNEQFF. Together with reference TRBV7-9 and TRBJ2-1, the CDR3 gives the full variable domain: DTGVSQNPRHKITKRGQNVTFRCDPISEHNRLYWYRQTLGQGPEFLTYFQNEAQLEKSRLLSDRFSAERPKGSFSTLEIQRTEQGDSAMYLCASSQESGTTSYNEQFFGPGTRLTVL.

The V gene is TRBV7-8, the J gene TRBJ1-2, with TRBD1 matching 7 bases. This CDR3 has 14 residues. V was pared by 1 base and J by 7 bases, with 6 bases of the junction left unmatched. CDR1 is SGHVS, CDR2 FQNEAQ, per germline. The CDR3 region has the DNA TGTGCCAGCAGCTTAGAAGAGGGGGCGTTTGGCTACACCTTC. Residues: CASSLEEGAFGYTF.